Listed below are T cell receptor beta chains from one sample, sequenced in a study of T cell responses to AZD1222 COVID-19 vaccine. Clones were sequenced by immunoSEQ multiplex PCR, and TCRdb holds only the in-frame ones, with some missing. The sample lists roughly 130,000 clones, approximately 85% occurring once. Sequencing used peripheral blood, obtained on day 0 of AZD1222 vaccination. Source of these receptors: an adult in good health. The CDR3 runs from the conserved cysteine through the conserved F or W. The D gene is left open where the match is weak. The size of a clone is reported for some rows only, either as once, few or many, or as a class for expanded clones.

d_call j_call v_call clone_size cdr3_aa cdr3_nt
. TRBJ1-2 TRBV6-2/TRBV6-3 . CASSPPGGQGYTF TGTGCCAGCAGCCCCCCGGGGGGACAAGGCTACACCTTC
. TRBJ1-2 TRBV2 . CATSGGDYGYTF TGTGCCACCTCGGGAGGGGACTATGGCTACACCTTC
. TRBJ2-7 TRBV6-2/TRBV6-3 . CASSYAGRAYEQYF TGTGCCAGCAGTTACGCGGGACGGGCCTACGAGCAGTACTTC
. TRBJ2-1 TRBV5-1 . CASSFAGGASYNEQFF TGCGCCAGCAGCTTTGCTGGGGGGGCCAGCTACAATGAGCAGTTCTTC
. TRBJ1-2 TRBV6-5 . CASRAGRRGNYGYTF TGTGCCAGCAGGGCAGGAAGGCGGGGCAACTATGGCTACACCTTC
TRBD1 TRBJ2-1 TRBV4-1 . CASSLSQGEREQFF TGCGCCAGCAGCCTATCTCAGGGGGAGAGGGAGCAGTTCTTC
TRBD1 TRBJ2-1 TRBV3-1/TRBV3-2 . CASRDRGNNEQFF TGTGCCAGCAGGGACAGGGGAAACAATGAGCAGTTCTTC
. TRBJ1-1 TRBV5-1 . CASSLDGGRGTEAFF TGCGCCAGCAGCTTGGATGGAGGGCGGGGCACTGAAGCTTTCTTT
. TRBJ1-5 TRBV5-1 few CASSLVGWASNCQHF TGCGCCAGCAGCCTGGTTGGTTGGGCCTCGAATTGCCAGCATTTT
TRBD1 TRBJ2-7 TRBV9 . CASSGGTGGPQYF TGTGCCAGCAGCGGCGGGACAGGGGGTCCGCAGTACTTC
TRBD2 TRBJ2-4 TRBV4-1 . CASSQLAGGPAKNIQYF TGCGCCAGCAGCCAACTAGCGGGGGGACCAGCCAAAAACATTCAGTACTTC
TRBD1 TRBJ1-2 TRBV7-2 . CASSAQWTGKDGYTF TGTGCCAGCAGCGCGCAATGGACAGGGAAGGATGGCTACACCTTC
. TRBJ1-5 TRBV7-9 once CASGGNPNQPQHF TGTGCCAGCGGGGGAAACCCAAATCAGCCCCAGCATTTT
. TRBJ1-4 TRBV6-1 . CASSDGAVREKLFF TGTGCCAGCAGTGACGGGGCGGTTCGGGAAAAACTGTTTTTT
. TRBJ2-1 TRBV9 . CASSYLYNEQFF TGTGCCAGCAGCTACCTATACAATGAGCAGTTCTTC
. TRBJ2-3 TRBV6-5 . CASSRTRRTDTQYF TGTGCCAGCAGTCGGACTCGTCGTACAGATACGCAGTATTTT
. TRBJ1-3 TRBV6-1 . CASSEKQSSSGNTIYF TGTGCCAGCAGTGAAAAGCAGTCGAGCTCTGGAAACACCATATATTTT
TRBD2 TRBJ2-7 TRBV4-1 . CASSQVFSGRPNF TGCGCCAGCAGCCAAGTCTTTAGCGGGAGACCGAACTTC
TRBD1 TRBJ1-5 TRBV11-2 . CASSSTGDSNQPQHF TGTGCCAGCAGCTCGACAGGGGATAGCAATCAGCCCCAGCATTTT
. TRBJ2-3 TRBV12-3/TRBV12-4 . CASSFVGEDTQYF TGTGCCAGCAGTTTCGTCGGGGAAGATACGCAGTATTTT
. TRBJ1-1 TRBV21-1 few CASNGLPLTSKNTEAFF TGTGCCAGCAACGGCCTCCCTTTGACATCCAAAAACACTGAAGCTTTCTTT
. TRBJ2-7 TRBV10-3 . CAISESGAPSYEQYF TGTGCCATCAGTGAGTCGGGGGCACCCTCCTACGAGCAGTACTTC
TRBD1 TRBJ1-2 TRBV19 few CASSETGVRDGYTF TGTGCCAGTAGCGAAACAGGGGTGAGAGATGGCTACACCTTC
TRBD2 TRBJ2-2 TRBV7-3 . CASSARLAGNTGELFF TGTGCCAGCAGCGCAAGGCTAGCGGGGAACACCGGGGAGCTGTTTTTT
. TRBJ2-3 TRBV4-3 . CASSGLPIYSSTDTQYF TGCGCCAGCAGTGGTCTTCCGATATATTCTAGCACAGATACGCAGTATTTT
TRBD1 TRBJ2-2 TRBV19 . CASSTTDRGLTGELFF TGTGCCAGTAGTACAACGGACAGGGGTCTCACCGGGGAGCTGTTTTTT
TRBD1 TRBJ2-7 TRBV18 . CASSRTGTYEQYF TGTGCCAGCTCACGGACAGGGACCTACGAGCAGTACTTC
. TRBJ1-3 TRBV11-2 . CASSPQRSGNTIYF TGTGCCAGCAGCCCCCAACGCTCTGGAAACACCATATATTTT
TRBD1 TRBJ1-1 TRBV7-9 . CASSPKWGQGSEAFF TGTGCCAGCAGCCCAAAGTGGGGACAGGGTTCTGAAGCTTTCTTT
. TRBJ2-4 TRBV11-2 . CASSLDRRLDKNIQYF TGTGCCAGCAGCTTAGATCGACGACTTGACAAAAACATTCAGTACTTC
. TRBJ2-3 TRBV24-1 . CATSDPSSSSTDTQYF TGTGCCACCAGTGACCCTAGCTCGTCTAGCACAGATACGCAGTATTTT
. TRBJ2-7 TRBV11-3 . CASSLGGPKLYEQYF TGTGCCAGCAGCTTGGGCGGCCCGAAGCTCTACGAGCAGTACTTC
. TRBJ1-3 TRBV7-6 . CASSLSQSPGNTIYF TGTGCCAGCAGCTTAAGCCAATCGCCGGGAAACACCATATATTTT
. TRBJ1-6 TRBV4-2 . CASSQVSSVNSPLHF TGTGCCAGCAGCCAAGTTTCATCGGTAAATTCACCCCTCCACTTT
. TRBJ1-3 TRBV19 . CASSIHSGNTIYF TGTGCCAGTAGTATCCACTCTGGAAACACCATATATTTT
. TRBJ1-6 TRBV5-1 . CASSLGVGDSPLHF TGCGCCAGCAGCCTAGGGGTCGGCGATTCACCCCTCCACTTT